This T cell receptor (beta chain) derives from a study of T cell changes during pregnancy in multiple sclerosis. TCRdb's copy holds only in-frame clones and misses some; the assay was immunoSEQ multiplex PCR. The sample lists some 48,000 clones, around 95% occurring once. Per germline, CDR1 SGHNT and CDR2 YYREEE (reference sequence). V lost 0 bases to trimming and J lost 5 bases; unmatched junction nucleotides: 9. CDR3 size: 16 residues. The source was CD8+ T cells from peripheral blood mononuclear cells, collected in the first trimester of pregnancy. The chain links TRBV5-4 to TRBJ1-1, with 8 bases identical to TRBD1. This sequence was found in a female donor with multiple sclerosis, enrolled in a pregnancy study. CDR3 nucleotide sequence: TGTGCCAGCAGCTTGGCCATAGGACAGGGATGGACTGAAGCTTTCTTT. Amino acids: CASSLAIGQGWTEAFF.